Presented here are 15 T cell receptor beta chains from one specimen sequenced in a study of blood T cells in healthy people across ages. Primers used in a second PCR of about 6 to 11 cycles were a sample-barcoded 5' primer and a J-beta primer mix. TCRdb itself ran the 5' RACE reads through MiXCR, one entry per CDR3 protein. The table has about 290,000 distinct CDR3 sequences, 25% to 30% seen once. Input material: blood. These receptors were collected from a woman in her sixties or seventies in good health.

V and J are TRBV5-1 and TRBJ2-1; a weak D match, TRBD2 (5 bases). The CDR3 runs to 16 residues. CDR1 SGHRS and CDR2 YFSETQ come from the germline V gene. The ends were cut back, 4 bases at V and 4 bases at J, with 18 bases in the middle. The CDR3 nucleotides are TGCGCCAGCAGCCCGGCGGGCATGATGATGTACAATGAGCAGTTCTTC. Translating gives CASSPAGMMMYNEQFF.

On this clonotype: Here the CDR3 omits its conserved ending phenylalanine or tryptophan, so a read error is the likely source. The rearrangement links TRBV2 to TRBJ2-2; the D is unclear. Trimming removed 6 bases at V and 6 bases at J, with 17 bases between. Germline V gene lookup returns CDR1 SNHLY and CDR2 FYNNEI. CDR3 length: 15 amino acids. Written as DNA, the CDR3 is TGTGCCAGCAGCGAGCGACCGAAGACGTCCGGGGAGCTGTTTGTT. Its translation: CASSERPKTSGELFV.

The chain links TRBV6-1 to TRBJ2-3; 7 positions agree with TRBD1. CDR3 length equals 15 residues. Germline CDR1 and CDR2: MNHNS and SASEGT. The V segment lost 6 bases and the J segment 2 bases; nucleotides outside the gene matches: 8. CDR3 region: CASSLGQTPTDTQYF. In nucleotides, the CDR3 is TGTGCCAGCAGCCTGGGACAGACACCCACAGATACGCAGTATTTT.

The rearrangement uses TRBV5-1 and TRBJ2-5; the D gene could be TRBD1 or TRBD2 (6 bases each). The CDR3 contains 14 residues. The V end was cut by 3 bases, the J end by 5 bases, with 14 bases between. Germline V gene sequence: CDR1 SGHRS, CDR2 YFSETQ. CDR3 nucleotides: TGCGCCAGCAGCTCCACCACAGGGAGGGAGACCCAGTACTTC. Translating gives CASSSTTGRETQYF.

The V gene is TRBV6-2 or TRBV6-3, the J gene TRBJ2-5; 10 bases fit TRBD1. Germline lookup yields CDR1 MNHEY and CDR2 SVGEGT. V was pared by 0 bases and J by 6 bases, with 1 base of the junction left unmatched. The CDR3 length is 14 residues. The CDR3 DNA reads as TGTGCCAGCAGTTACTCGGGACAGGGGAAGACCCAGTACTTC. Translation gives CASSYSGQGKTQYF.

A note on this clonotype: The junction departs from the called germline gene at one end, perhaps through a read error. CDR3 sequence: CASRPTANTEAFF. In DNA form, the CDR3 reads TGTGCCAGTAGACCAACAGCGAACACTGAGGCTTTCTTT. The chain joins TRBV19 to TRBJ1-1; no clear D gene. The CDR3 covers 13 residues. Germline V gives CDR1 LNHDA, CDR2 SQIVND (reference sequence).

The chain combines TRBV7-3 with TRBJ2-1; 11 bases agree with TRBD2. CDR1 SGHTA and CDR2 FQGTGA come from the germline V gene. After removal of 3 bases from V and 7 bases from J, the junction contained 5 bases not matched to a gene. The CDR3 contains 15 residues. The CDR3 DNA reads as TGTGCCAGCAGCTTTCTAGCGGGAGGCTGGAATGAGCAGTTCTTC. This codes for CASSFLAGGWNEQFF.

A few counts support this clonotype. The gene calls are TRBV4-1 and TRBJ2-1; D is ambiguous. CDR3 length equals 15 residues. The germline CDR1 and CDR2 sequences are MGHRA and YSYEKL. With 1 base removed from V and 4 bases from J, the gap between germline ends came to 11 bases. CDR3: CASSQGLTGYNEQFF. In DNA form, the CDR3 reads TGCGCCAGCAGCCAAGGGCTGACGGGTTACAATGAGCAGTTCTTC.

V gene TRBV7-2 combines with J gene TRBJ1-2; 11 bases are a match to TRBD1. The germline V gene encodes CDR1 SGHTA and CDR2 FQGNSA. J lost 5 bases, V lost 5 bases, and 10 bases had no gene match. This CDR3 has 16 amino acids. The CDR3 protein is CASSPWTGGFQYGYTF. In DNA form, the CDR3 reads TGTGCCAGCAGCCCCTGGACAGGGGGCTTTCAGTATGGCTACACCTTC.

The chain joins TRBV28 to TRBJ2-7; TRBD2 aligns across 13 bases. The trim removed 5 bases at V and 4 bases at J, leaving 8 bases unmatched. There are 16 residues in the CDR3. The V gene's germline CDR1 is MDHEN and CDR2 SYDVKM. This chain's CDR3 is CASSPPGLAGVYEQYF. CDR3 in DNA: TGTGCCAGCAGTCCGCCTGGACTAGCGGGAGTTTACGAGCAGTACTTC.

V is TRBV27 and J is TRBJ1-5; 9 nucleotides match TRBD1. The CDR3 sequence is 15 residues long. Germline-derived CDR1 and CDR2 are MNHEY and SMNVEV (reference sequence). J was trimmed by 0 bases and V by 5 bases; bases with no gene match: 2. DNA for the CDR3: TGTGCCAGCAGTAGACAGGGGGTTAGCAATCAGCCCCAGCATTTT. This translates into CASSRQGVSNQPQHF.

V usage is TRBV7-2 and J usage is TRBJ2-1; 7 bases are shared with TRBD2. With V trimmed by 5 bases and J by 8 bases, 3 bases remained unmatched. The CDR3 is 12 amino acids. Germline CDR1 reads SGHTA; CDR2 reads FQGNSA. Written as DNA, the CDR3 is TGTGCCAGCAGCCAACTAGCGTATGAGCAGTTCTTC. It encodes CASSQLAYEQFF.

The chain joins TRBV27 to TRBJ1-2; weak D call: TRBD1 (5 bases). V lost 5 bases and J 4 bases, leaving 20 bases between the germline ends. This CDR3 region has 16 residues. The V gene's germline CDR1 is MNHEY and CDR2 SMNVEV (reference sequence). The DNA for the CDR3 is TGTGCCAGCAGTCCCCCACCCGGAGGGGCCCCCTATGGCTACACCTTC. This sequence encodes CASSPPPGGAPYGYTF.

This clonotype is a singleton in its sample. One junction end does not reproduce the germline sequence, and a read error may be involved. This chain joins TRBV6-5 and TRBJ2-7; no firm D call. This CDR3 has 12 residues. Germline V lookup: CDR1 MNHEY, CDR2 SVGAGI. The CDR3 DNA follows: TGTGCCAGCAGTTACTTAGGCTACGAGCAGAACTTC. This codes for CASSYLGYEQNF.

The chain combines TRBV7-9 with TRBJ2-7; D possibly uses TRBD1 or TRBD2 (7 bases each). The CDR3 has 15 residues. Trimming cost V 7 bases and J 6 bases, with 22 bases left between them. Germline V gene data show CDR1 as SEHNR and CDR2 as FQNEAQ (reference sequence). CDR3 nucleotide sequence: TGTGCCAGCATTCGGGAAGCAGGGGGGGAGAGCGAGCAGTACTTC. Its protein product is CASIREAGGESEQYF.